This T cell receptor (beta chain) emerged from a study of blood T cell repertoires in COVID-19. Study summary: The analysed material was cDNA or gDNA that came from T cells, B-cell-depleted T cells, or PBMCs.

This clone was observed once. Participant ages covered about 18 to 100 years across around 25 US areas. Each recovered donor of Cohort 3 presented with two negative PCRs, clearance, or symptom resolution. Source study methods: Amplification of reference gene primers provided the estimated nucleated cell counts. Sequencing used immunoSEQ multiplex PCR; TCRdb keeps in-frame clones, though not all of them. V and J calls and clone size follow that table, whereas D and trimming were derived from the DNA. The sample yields roughly 300,000 clones, roughly 87% seen once. With V trimmed by 5 bases and J by 6 bases, 1 base remained unmatched. The V gene's germline CDR1 is SGHTA and CDR2 FQGNSA. This CDR3 contains 15 residues.

The clonotype comes from a young woman who had recovered from COVID-19. V usage is TRBV7-2 and J usage is TRBJ2-4; the match to TRBD2 covers 16 bases. The sequenced sample consisted of PBMCs or T cells enriched from blood (not recorded which). CDR3 amino acids: CASSGTSGGANIQYF. The CDR3 DNA reads TGTGCCAGCAGCGGGACTAGCGGGGGGGCAAACATTCAGTACTTC. Complete variable domain (other parts from reference TRBV7-2 and TRBJ2-4): GAGVSQSPSNKVTEKGKDVELRCDPISGHTALYWYRQSLGQGLEFLIYFQGNSAPDKSGLPSDRFSAERTGGSVSTLTIQRTQQEDSAVYLCASSGTSGGANIQYFGAGTRLSVL.